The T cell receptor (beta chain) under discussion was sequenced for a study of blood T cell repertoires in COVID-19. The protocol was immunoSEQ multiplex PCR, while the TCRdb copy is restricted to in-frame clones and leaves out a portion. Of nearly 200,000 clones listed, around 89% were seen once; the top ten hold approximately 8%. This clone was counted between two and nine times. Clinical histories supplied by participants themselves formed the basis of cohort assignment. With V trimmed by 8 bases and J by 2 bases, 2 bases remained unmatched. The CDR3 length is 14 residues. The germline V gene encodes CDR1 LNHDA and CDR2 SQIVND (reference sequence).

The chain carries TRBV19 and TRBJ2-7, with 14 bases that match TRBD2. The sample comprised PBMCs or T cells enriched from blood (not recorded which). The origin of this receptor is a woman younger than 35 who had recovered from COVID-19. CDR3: CASSTSGGAYEQYF. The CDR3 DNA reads TGTGCCAGTTCGACTAGCGGGGGGGCCTACGAGCAGTACTTC.